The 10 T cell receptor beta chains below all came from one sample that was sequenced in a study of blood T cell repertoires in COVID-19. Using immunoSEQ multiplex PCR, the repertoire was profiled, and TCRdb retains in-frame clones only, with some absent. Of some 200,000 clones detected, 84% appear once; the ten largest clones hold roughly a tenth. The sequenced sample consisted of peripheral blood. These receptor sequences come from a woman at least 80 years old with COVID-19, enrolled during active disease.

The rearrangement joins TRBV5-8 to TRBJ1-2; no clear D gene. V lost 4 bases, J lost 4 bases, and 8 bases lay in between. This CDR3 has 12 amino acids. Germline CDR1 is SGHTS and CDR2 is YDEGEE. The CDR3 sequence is CASSPRSYGYTF. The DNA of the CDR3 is TGTGCCAGCAGCCCAAGGAGCTATGGCTACACCTTC.

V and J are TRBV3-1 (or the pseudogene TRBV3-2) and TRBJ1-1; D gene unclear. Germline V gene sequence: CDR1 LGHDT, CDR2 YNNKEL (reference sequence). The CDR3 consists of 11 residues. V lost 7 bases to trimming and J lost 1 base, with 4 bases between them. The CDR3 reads CASTRNTEAFF. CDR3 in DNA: TGTGCCAGCACGCGGAACACTGAAGCTTTCTTT.

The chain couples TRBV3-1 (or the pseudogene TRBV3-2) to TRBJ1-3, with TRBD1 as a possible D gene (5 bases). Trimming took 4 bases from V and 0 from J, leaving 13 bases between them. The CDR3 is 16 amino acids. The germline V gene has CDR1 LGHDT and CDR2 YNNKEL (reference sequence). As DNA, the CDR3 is TGTGCCAGCAGCCCCACTACAGGCCCCTCTGGAAACACCATATATTTT. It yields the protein CASSPTTGPSGNTIYF.

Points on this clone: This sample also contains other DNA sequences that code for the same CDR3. CDR3 region: CASSLRGQKDTEAFF. The CDR3 DNA sequence: TGTGCCAGCAGCTTAAGGGGGCAAAAGGACACTGAAGCTTTCTTT. The chain combines TRBV7-2 with TRBJ1-1; 7 bases agree with TRBD1. The CDR3 length is 15 residues. Germline V gene lookup returns CDR1 SGHTA and CDR2 FQGNSA. J was trimmed by 3 bases and V by 2 bases; bases with no gene match: 6.

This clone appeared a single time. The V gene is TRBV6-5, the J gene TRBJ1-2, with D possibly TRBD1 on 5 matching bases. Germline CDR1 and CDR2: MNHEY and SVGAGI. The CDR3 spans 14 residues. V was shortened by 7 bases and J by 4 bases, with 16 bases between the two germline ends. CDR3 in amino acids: CASTRQLLGYGYTF. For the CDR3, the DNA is TGTGCCAGCACCCGACAGCTACTGGGCTATGGCTACACCTTC.

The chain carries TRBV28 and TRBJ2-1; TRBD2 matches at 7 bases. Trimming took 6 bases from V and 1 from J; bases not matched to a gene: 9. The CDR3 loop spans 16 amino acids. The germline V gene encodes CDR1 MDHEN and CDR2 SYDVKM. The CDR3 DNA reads TGTGCCAGCAGCTCCGGCCGGCGGGGGTCCTACAATGAGCAGTTCTTC. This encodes CASSSGRRGSYNEQFF.

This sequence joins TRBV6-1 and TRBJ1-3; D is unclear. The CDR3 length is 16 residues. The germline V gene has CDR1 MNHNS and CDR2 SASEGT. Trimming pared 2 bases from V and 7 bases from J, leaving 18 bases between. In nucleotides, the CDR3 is TGTGCCAGCAGTGAAAGCGGCCCCCGGGCAGGCAACACCATATATTTT. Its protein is CASSESGPRAGNTIYF.

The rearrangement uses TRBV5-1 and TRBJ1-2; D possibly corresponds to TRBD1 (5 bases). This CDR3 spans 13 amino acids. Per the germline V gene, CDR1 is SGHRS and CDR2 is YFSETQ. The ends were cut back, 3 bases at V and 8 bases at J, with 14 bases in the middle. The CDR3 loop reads CASSSQGFEGYTF. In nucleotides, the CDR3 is TGCGCCAGCAGCTCGCAGGGATTTGAAGGCTACACCTTC.

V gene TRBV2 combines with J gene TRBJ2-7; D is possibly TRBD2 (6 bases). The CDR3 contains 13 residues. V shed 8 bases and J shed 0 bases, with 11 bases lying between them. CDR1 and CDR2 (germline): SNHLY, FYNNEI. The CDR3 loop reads CASGTAISYEQYF. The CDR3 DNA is TGTGCCAGCGGGACTGCCATCTCCTACGAGCAGTACTTC. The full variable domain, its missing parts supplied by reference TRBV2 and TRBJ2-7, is EPEVTQTPSHQVTQMGQEVILRCVPISNHLYFYWYRQILGQKVEFLVSFYNNEISEKSEIFDDQFSVERPDGSNFTLKIRSTKLEDSAMYFCASGTAISYEQYFGPGTRLTVT.

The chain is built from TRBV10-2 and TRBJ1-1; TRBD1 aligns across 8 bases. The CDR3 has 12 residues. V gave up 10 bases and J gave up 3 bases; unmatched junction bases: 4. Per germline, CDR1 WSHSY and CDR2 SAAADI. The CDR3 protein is CATGQGHTEAFF. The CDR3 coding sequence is TGCGCCACAGGACAGGGTCACACTGAAGCTTTCTTT.